This TCR beta chain comes out of a study of T cells in Graves' hyperthyroidism and ophthalmopathy. TCR beta CDR3 regions were amplified from RNA transcripts. When the TCR CDR3 underwent first-round RT-PCR, the HTBI primer set was used. TCRdb used MiXCR to reprocess the multiplex PCR reads, holding one entry per CDR3 protein. The sample contains approximately 58,000 distinct CDR3 sequences, 49% of which appear only once. General study findings and limits: Ophthalmopathy was identified by the model a median roughly six months ahead of onset.

This clonotype was counted many times. Its antigen remains unknown. V was pared by 7 bases and J by 5 bases, with 19 bases of the junction left unmatched. This CDR3 is 17 amino acids long. CDR1 MNHEY and CDR2 SVGAGI come from the germline V gene. The V call is TRBV6-5, the J call TRBJ2-5, with 7 bases lining up with TRBD2. The source of this sequence is a young woman with Graves' ophthalmopathy. The sample consisted of blood. The CDR3, as DNA: TGTGCCAGCATAAAGGGCGGGAGTAGGGGAAAGTGGGAGACCCAGTACTTC. Amino acids: CASIKGGSRGKWETQYF.